The T cell receptor (beta chain) under discussion was sequenced for a study of T cells in Graves' hyperthyroidism and ophthalmopathy. Study conclusions and caveats: Using 13 V-J features, a model discriminated ophthalmopathy from stable hyperthyroidism.

This clonotype was found a few times. No antigen is known for it. The CDR3 regions of TCR beta were amplified from RNA transcripts. A first-round RT-PCR of the TCR CDR3 used the HTBI primer set. TCRdb recomputed calls from the multiplex PCR reads with MiXCR, one row per CDR3 protein. This table holds around 580,000 distinct CDR3 sequences, more than 45% found once. Absent ophthalmopathy progression within 18 months defined stable Graves' hyperthyroidism. Uncontrolled infection, other autoimmune disease, pregnancy or lactation led to exclusion. Clinical symptoms, serum thyroxine, TRAb, thyroid ultrasound and orbital computed tomography established diagnosis. The clonotype comes from a woman under 30 with Graves' hyperthyroidism. Specimen: peripheral blood or thyroid tissue (not recorded which).

CDR3 DNA: TGTGCCACAACGGATCTAGCGGGAGGAAAGGGTCTAGACGAGCAGTACTTC. This codes for CATTDLAGGKGLDEQYF. The genes are TRBV24-1 and TRBJ2-7, with 11 positions matching TRBD2. The germline gives CDR1 KGHDR, CDR2 SFDVKD. The J segment lost 5 bases and the V segment lost 10 bases, leaving 18 bases of the junction unmatched. The CDR3 consists of 17 residues.